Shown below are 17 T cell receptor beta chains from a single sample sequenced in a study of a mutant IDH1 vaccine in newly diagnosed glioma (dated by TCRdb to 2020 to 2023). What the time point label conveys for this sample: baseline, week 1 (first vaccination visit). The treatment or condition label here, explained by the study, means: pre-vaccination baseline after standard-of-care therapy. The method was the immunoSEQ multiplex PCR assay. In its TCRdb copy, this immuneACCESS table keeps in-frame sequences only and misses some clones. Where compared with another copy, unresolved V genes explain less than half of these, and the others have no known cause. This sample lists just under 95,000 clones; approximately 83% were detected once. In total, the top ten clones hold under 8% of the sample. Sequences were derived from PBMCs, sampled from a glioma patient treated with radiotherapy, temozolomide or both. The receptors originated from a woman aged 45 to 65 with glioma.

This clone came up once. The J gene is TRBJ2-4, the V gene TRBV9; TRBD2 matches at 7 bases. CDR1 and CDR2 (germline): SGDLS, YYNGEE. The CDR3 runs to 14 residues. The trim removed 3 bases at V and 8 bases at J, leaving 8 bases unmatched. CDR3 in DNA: TGTGCCAGCAGCGCCAGCGGGGCTACAGACATTCAGTACTTC. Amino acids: CASSASGATDIQYF.

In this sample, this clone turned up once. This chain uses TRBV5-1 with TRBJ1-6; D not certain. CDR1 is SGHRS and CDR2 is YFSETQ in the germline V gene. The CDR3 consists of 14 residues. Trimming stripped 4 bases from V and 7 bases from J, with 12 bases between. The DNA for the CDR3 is TGCGCCAGCAGCCCGCCAGGTGAAAATTCACCCCTCCACTTT. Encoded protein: CASSPPGENSPLHF.

The CDR3 nucleotides are TGCGCCAGCAGTGACGCGAACACCGGGGAGCTGTTTTTT. It codes for CASSDANTGELFF. V is TRBV10-2 and J is TRBJ2-2; D call uncertain. V was shortened by 3 bases and J by 0 bases, with 2 bases between the two germline ends. The germline CDR1 and CDR2 sequences are WSHSY and SAAADI. This CDR3 is 13 amino acids long.

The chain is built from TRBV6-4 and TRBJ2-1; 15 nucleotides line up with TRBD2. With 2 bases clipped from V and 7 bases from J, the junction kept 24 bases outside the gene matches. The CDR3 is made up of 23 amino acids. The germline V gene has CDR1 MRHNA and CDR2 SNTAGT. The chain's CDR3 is CASSDPFGRHGLAGGPRENEQFF. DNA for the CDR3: TGTGCCAGCAGTGACCCCTTTGGGCGGCATGGACTAGCGGGGGGGCCGAGGGAGAATGAGCAGTTCTTC.

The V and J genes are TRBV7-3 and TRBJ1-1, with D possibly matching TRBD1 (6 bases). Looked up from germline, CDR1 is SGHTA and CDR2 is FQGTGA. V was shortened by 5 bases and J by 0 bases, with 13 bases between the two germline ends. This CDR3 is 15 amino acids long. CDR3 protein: CASSPGQIMNTEAFF. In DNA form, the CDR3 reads TGTGCCAGCAGCCCCGGACAGATCATGAACACTGAAGCTTTCTTT.

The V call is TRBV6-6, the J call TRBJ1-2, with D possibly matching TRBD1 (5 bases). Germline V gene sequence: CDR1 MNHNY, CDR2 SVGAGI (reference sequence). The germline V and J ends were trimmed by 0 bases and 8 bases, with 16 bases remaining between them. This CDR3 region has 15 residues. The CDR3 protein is CASSYSAPGIFGYTF. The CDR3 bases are TGTGCCAGCAGTTACTCTGCTCCAGGGATTTTCGGCTACACCTTC.

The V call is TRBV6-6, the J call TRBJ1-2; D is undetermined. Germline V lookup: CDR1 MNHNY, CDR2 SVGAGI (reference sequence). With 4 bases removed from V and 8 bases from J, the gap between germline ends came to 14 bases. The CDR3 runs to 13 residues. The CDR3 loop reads CASSSLEFGGYTF. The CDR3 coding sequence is TGTGCCAGCAGTTCCTTGGAGTTCGGGGGCTACACCTTC.

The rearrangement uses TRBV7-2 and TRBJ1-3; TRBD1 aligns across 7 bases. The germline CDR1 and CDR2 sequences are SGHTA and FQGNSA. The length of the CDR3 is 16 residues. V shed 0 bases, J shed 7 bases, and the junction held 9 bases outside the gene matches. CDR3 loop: CASSLARLRGGNTIYF. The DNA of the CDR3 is TGTGCCAGCAGCTTAGCTCGTCTCAGGGGGGGTAACACCATATATTTT.

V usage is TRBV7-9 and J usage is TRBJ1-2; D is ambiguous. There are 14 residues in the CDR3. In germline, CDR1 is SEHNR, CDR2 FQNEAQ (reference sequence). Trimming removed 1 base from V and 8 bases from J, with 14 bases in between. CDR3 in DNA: TGTGCCAGCAGCTTAGTAGAGGCCGCTGGGGGCTACACCTTC. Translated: CASSLVEAAGGYTF. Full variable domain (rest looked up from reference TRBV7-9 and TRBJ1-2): DTGVSQNPRHKITKRGQNVTFRCDPISEHNRLYWYRQTLGQGPEFLTYFQNEAQLEKSRLLSDRFSAERPKGSFSTLEIQRTEQGDSAMYLCASSLVEAAGGYTFGSGTRLTVV.

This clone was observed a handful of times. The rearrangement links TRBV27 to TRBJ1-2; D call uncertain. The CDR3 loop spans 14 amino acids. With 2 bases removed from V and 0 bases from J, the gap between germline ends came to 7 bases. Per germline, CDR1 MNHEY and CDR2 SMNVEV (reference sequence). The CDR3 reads CASSLSRTNYGYTF. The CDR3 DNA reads TGTGCCAGCAGTTTAAGCCGCACTAACTATGGCTACACCTTC.

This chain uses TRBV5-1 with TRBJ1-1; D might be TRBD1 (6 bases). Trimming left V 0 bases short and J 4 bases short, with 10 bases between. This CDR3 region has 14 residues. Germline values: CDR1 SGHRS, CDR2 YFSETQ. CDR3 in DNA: TGCGCCAGCAGCTTGGAAAGGGGGGCCACTGAAGCTTTCTTT. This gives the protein CASSLERGATEAFF. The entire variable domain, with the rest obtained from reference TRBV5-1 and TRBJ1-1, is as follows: KAGVTQTPRYLIKTRGQQVTLSCSPISGHRSVSWYQQTPGQGLQFLFEYFSETQRNKGNFPGRFSGRQFSNSRSEMNVSTLELGDSALYLCASSLERGATEAFFGQGTRLTVV.

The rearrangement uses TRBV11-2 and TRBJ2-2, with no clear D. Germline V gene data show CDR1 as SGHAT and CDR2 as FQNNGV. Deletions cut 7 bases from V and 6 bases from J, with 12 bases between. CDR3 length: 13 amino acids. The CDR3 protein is CASTTTLAGELFF. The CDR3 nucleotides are TGTGCCAGCACCACGACATTAGCCGGGGAGCTGTTTTTT.

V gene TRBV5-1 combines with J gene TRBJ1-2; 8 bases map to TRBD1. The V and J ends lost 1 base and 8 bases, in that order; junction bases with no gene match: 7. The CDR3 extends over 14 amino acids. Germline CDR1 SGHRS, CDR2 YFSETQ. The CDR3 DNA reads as TGCGCCAGCAGCTTGAATGGACAGGGTGAAGGCTACACCTTC. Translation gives CASSLNGQGEGYTF.

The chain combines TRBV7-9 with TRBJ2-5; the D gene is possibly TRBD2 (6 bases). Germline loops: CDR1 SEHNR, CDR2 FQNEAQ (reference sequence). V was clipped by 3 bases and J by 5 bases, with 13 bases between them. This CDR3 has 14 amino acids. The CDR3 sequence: CASSFRLDGETQYF. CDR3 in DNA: TGTGCCAGCAGCTTTAGACTAGATGGGGAGACCCAGTACTTC.

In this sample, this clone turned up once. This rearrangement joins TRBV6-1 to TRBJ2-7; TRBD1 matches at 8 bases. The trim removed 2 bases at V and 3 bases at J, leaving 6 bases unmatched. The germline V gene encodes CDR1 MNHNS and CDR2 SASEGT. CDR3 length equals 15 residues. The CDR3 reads CASSELGTGLYEQYF. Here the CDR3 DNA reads TGTGCCAGCAGTGAATTGGGGACAGGCCTCTACGAGCAGTACTTC.

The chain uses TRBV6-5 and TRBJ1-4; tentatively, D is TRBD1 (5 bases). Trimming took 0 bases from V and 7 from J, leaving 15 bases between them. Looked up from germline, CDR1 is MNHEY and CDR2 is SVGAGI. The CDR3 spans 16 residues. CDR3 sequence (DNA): TGTGCCAGCAGTTACTCTTTGGCAGGGATGGGTGAAAAACTGTTTTTT. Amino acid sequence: CASSYSLAGMGEKLFF.

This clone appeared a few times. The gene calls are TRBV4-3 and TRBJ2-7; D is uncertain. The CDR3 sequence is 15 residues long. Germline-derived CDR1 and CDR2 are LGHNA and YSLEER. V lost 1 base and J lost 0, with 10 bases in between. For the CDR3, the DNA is TGCGCCAGCAGCCAAGTTTCGGGCAACTCCTACGAGCAGTACTTC. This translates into CASSQVSGNSYEQYF.